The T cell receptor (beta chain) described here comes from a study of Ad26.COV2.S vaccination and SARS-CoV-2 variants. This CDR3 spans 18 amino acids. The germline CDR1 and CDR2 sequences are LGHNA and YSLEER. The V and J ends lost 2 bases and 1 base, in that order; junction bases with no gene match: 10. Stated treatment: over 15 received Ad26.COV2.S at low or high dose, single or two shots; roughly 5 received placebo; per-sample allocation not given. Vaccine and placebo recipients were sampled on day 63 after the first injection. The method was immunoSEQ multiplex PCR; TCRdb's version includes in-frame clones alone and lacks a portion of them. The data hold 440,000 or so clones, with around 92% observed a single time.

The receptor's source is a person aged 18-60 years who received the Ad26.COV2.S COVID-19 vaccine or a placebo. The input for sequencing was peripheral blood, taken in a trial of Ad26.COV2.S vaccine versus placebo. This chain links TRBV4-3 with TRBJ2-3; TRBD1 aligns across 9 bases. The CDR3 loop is CASSQHPRDRVGTDTQYF. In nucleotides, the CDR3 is TGCGCCAGCAGCCAACACCCACGGGACAGGGTGGGCACAGATACGCAGTATTTT.